This T cell receptor beta chain came from a study of shared clonotypes between healthy human individuals. Study conclusions and caveats: Sampling was confined to blood; repertoires within tissues likely differ.

Note on this clone: What it binds is unknown. The same CDR3 can be traced to other DNA sequences in this sample.

Each donor was a Caucasian adult residing in Nashville, Tennessee. Germline values: CDR1 SQVTM, CDR2 ANQGSEA. The CDR3 loop spans 12 amino acids. The ends were cut back, 7 bases at V and 1 base at J, with 10 bases in the middle. In the authors' methods: ImmunoSEQ supplied junction-only sequences lacking quality scores, so filtering was different. The repertoire was sequenced with immunoSEQ multiplex PCR; TCRdb's copy has only in-frame clones and lacks some. V and J calls and clone size are copied from that table; D and trimming were computed from the DNA. The sample lists roughly 2.2 million clones, approximately 93% seen once, with 0.35% to 0.5% in the top ten.

The chain carries TRBV29-1 and TRBJ2-5; no clear D gene. The sample taken for sequencing was naive CD4+ T cells from PBMCs. The sample's subset: CD45RA+ positively selected. The origin of this receptor is a man between 18 and 29 years old in good health. Some clones in this sample may be carry-over from other donors' samples. The CDR3 region has the DNA TGCAGCGCCGGACGGGCCCAAGAGACCCAGTACTTC. It is translated as CSAGRAQETQYF.